Following are 30 T cell receptor beta chains from one sample sequenced in a study of blood T cell repertoires in COVID-19. Data came from immunoSEQ multiplex PCR; TCRdb stores just in-frame clones and leaves some out. The table shows approximately 170,000 clones, with approximately 87% occurring only once. The material sequenced was peripheral blood. These receptor sequences come from a woman aged 60-70 years with COVID-19, enrolled during active disease.

The V call is TRBV7-9, the J call TRBJ2-6; D perhaps matches TRBD1 (6 bases). V shed 3 bases and J shed 2 bases, with 11 bases lying between them. The CDR3 spans 16 residues. The germline V gene encodes CDR1 SEHNR and CDR2 FQNEAQ (reference sequence). The CDR3 region has the DNA TGTGCCAGCAGCTTGAGGGGGACGACTGGGGCCAACGTCCTGACTTTC. Translating gives CASSLRGTTGANVLTF.

This rearrangement joins TRBV5-6 to TRBJ2-1, with 16 bases lining up with TRBD2. CDR3 length: 19 residues. With V trimmed by 3 bases and J by 8 bases, 14 bases remained unmatched. Germline CDR1 is SGHDT and CDR2 is YYEEEE. The CDR3 coding sequence is TGTGCCAGCAGCTCGGGACTAGCGGGAGGGACAAGCCTTAGGGATGAGCAGTTCTTC. Encoded protein: CASSSGLAGGTSLRDEQFF.

The rearrangement joins TRBV6-2 or TRBV6-3 to TRBJ1-5, with D tentatively TRBD1 (5 bases). V lost 0 bases, J lost 7 bases, and 10 bases lay in between. Germline CDR1 is MNHEY and CDR2 is SVGEGT. The length of the CDR3 is 14 residues. CDR3 in DNA: TGTGCCAGCAGTTACTCGATGGGGGGGCAGCCCCAGCATTTT. Protein product: CASSYSMGGQPQHF.

The V call is TRBV6-6, the J call TRBJ1-1; no definite D call. This CDR3 contains 12 residues. V was clipped by 6 bases and J by 7 bases, with 12 bases between them. The germline gives CDR1 MNHNY, CDR2 SVGAGI (reference sequence). CDR3 residues: CASSRGNGEAFF. CDR3 nucleotide sequence: TGTGCCAGCAGCCGCGGCAACGGTGAAGCTTTCTTT.

This CDR3 is CASSPLRGHRQPQHF. The CDR3, as DNA: TGTGCCAGTAGTCCCCTCAGGGGGCATCGTCAGCCCCAGCATTTT. The gene calls are TRBV19 and TRBJ1-5; TRBD1 aligns across 8 bases. V lost 5 bases to trimming and J lost 6 bases; unmatched junction nucleotides: 9. The length of the CDR3 is 15 residues. CDR1 is LNHDA, CDR2 SQIVND, per germline (reference sequence).

The gene calls are TRBV27 and TRBJ2-3; possible D gene TRBD2, 6 bases. This CDR3 comprises 17 residues. Germline CDR1 is MNHEY and CDR2 is SMNVEV (reference sequence). The germline V and J ends were trimmed by 4 bases and 7 bases, with 24 bases remaining between them. The CDR3 nucleotides read TGTGCCAGCAGTTCACATCTCGCGGGAATCAACCCGAATACGCAGTATTTT. It codes for CASSSHLAGINPNTQYF.

The chain couples TRBV6-5 to TRBJ1-5, with TRBD1 matching over 9 bases. The CDR3 runs to 15 residues. Germline V gene lookup returns CDR1 MNHEY and CDR2 SVGAGI. With 6 bases clipped from V and 5 bases from J, the junction kept 8 bases outside the gene matches. The CDR3 region has the DNA TGTGCCAGCAGACGGGGGAGACAGGGGGATCAGCCCCAGCATTTT. Translating it yields CASRRGRQGDQPQHF.

This clone was observed a handful of times. At the DNA level, this CDR3 is encoded by other sequences in the same sample as well. This rearrangement joins TRBV7-2 to TRBJ1-1, with D tentatively TRBD1 (6 bases). Germline V gene lookup returns CDR1 SGHTA and CDR2 FQGNSA. The CDR3 loop spans 13 amino acids. V was pared by 5 bases and J by 1 base, with 8 bases between. CDR3: CASSLQGNTEAFF. CDR3 DNA sequence: TGTGCCAGCAGCCTACAGGGGAACACTGAAGCTTTCTTT.

The V call is TRBV7-6, the J call TRBJ2-7; 10 positions match TRBD1. Germline values: CDR1 SGHVS, CDR2 FNYEAQ. The J segment lost 1 base and the V segment lost 1 base, leaving 7 bases of the junction unmatched. The CDR3 runs to 17 residues. The CDR3, as DNA: TGTGCCAGCAGCTTAGGGGGGACAGGGGACGTATCCTACGAGCAGTACTTC. Its protein product is CASSLGGTGDVSYEQYF. Supplemented by reference TRBV7-6 and TRBJ2-7, the full variable domain reads GAGVSQSPRYKVTKRGQDVALRCDPISGHVSLYWYRQALGQGPEFLTYFNYEAQQDKSGLPNDRFSAERPEGSISTLTIQRTEQRDSAMYRCASSLGGTGDVSYEQYFGPGTRLTVT.

The chain is built from TRBV27 and TRBJ1-4; D remains ambiguous. Trimming took 3 bases from V and 0 from J, leaving 5 bases between them. Germline V gene lookup returns CDR1 MNHEY and CDR2 SMNVEV (reference sequence). The CDR3 is made up of 14 amino acids. CDR3 region: CASSFFATNEKLFF. Here the CDR3 DNA reads TGTGCCAGCAGTTTCTTCGCAACTAATGAAAAACTGTTTTTT.

V and J are TRBV27 and TRBJ2-7, with TRBD2 as a possible D gene (5 bases). CDR1 is MNHEY and CDR2 is SMNVEV in the germline V gene (reference sequence). Trimming took off 1 base at V and 3 bases at J, with 10 bases between the two ends. The CDR3 has 14 residues. The CDR3 DNA sequence: TGTGCCAGCAGTTTATATGCGGGTCACTACGAGCAGTACTTC. Translated, it gives CASSLYAGHYEQYF.

The CDR3 loop is CSARQTDTQYF. CDR3 bases: TGCAGTGCTAGACAAACAGATACGCAGTATTTT. The J gene is TRBJ2-3, the V gene TRBV20-1; no clear D gene. The ends were cut back, 2 bases at V and 3 bases at J, with 3 bases in the middle. The CDR3 is made up of 11 amino acids. The germline V gene has CDR1 DFQATT and CDR2 SNEGSKA (reference sequence).

The chain employs TRBV11-3 and TRBJ2-1; TRBD2 matches at 8 bases. Germline V CDR1 and CDR2: SGHNT, YENEEA. The CDR3 is 17 residues long. J was trimmed by 4 bases and V by 5 bases; bases with no gene match: 13. CDR3 sequence (DNA): TGTGCCAGCAGCCCCGGGGGGTCTAGCGGGCCATACAATGAGCAGTTCTTC. It yields the protein CASSPGGSSGPYNEQFF.

This clone was counted once. The genes are TRBV6-1 and TRBJ2-1; TRBD1 is a possible D gene (6 bases). V was cut by 3 bases and J by 7 bases, with 19 bases left in between. Germline V gives CDR1 MNHNS, CDR2 SASEGT. This CDR3 region has 16 residues. The DNA for the CDR3 is TGTGCCAGCAGTGAGGGCAGGGGCTTTGTCAGGAATGAGCAGTTCTTC. It encodes CASSEGRGFVRNEQFF.

J is TRBJ1-4 and V is TRBV9; D possibly corresponds to TRBD1 (5 bases). Trimming took off 0 bases at V and 4 bases at J, with 10 bases between the two ends. The germline V gene encodes CDR1 SGDLS and CDR2 YYNGEE. The CDR3 totals 15 residues. Here the CDR3 reads CASSVDWGDNEKLFF. The CDR3 DNA reads TGTGCCAGCAGCGTAGATTGGGGGGATAATGAAAAACTGTTTTTT.

V usage is TRBV6-5 and J usage is TRBJ2-5; weak D call: TRBD2 (7 bases). Trimming shortened V by 8 bases and J by 4 bases, and 11 bases separated the two germline ends. Germline loops: CDR1 MNHEY, CDR2 SVGAGI. The CDR3 covers 12 residues. The DNA of the CDR3 is TGTGCCAGCCGGGGGGCCGGAGAGACCCAGTACTTC. Its protein is CASRGAGETQYF.

The chain employs TRBV18 and TRBJ2-1; TRBD2 matches at 9 bases. Germline loops: CDR1 KGHSH, CDR2 LQKENI. J lost 14 bases, V lost 2 bases, and 10 bases had no gene match. The CDR3 has 14 amino acids. The CDR3 nucleotides are TGTGCCAGCTCACCAGGAGCTAGCGGGGAAGGGAAGTTCTTC. It encodes CASSPGASGEGKFF.

This clone turned up a few times. The rearrangement uses TRBV29-1 and TRBJ1-2, with 9 bases lining up with TRBD1. The CDR3 totals 11 residues. CDR1 SQVTM and CDR2 ANQGSEA come from the germline V gene. The V and J ends lost 6 bases and 7 bases, in that order; junction bases with no gene match: 3. The CDR3 reads CSVVGQGGYTF. CDR3 sequence (DNA): TGCAGCGTCGTGGGACAGGGTGGCTACACCTTC.

This clone was counted once. The CDR3 reads CASSPFTGGNEQFF. The CDR3 DNA sequence: TGTGCCAGCTCACCATTCACGGGGGGCAATGAGCAGTTCTTC. J is TRBJ2-1 and V is TRBV18; 7 bases match TRBD2. Germline-derived CDR1 and CDR2 are KGHSH and LQKENI. The V gene end was trimmed by 2 bases and the J gene end by 6 bases; junction bases not matched to a gene: 4. The length of the CDR3 is 14 residues.

The gene calls are TRBV7-9 and TRBJ1-2; the match to TRBD1 covers 7 bases. This CDR3 comprises 13 residues. The germline V gene has CDR1 SEHNR and CDR2 FQNEAQ (reference sequence). The V and J ends lost 9 bases and 0 bases, in that order; junction bases with no gene match: 4. The CDR3 region has the DNA TGTGCCAGTAGGGGACAGTCTAACTATGGCTACACCTTC. This gives the protein CASRGQSNYGYTF.

The chain links TRBV24-1 to TRBJ2-2, with no clear D. Germline values: CDR1 KGHDR, CDR2 SFDVKD. With 3 bases removed from V and 4 bases from J, the gap between germline ends came to 8 bases. The CDR3 runs to 14 residues. This CDR3 is CATSDPPFTGELFF. In DNA form, the CDR3 reads TGTGCCACCAGTGATCCCCCTTTCACCGGGGAGCTGTTTTTT.

V and J are TRBV19 and TRBJ2-1; TRBD1 agrees at 8 bases. This CDR3 region has 15 residues. In germline, CDR1 is LNHDA, CDR2 SQIVND (reference sequence). V lost 4 bases to trimming and J lost 5 bases; unmatched junction nucleotides: 7. For the CDR3, the DNA is TGTGCCAGTAGTACCCGGGACAGGACGAACAATGAGCAGTTCTTC. This encodes CASSTRDRTNNEQFF.

As for this clone: At one of its ends the junction is not consistent with the germline gene, which may arise from a read error. The chain couples TRBV29-1 to TRBJ2-5; 7 bases fit TRBD2. Germline V gene lookup returns CDR1 SQVTM and CDR2 ANQGSEA. The CDR3 has 14 residues. CDR3 nucleotides: TGCAGCGTCGAAGGTGCAGGGAGGGGAGAGACCCAGTACTTC. Translating it yields CSVEGAGRGETQYF. Based on the CDR3 plus reference TRBV29-1 and TRBJ2-5, the full variable domain is SAVISQKPSRDICQRGTSLTIQCQVDSQVTMMFWYRQQPGQSLTLIATANQGSEATYESGFVIDKFPISRPNLTFSTLTVSNMSPEDSSIYLCSVEGAGRGETQYFGPGTRLLVL.

This clone appeared a few times. This rearrangement joins TRBV19 to TRBJ1-3; D is perhaps TRBD1 (5 bases). The V end was cut by 9 bases, the J end by 2 bases, with 8 bases between. This CDR3 contains 12 residues. Germline V gene lookup returns CDR1 LNHDA and CDR2 SQIVND (reference sequence). Here the CDR3 DNA reads TGTGCCAGGGGGGGTACTGGAAACACCATATATTTT. This encodes CARGGTGNTIYF.

This chain joins TRBV7-8 and TRBJ2-7; TRBD1 matches at 8 bases. V trimming: 1 base; J trimming: 4 bases; junction bases outside the gene matches: 3. This CDR3 has 14 residues. Germline-derived CDR1 and CDR2 are SGHVS and FQNEAQ. Written as DNA, the CDR3 is TGTGCCAGCAGCTTAGGACAGGGGAAGTACGAGCAGTACTTC. Protein sequence: CASSLGQGKYEQYF. Variable domain in full (rest from reference TRBV7-8 and TRBJ2-7): GAGVSQSPRYKVAKRGQDVALRCDPISGHVSLFWYQQALGQGPEFLTYFQNEAQLDKSGLPSDRFFAERPEGSVSTLKIQRTQQEDSAVYLCASSLGQGKYEQYFGPGTRLTVT.

The chain has TRBV7-9 and TRBJ1-2; a possible D gene is TRBD1 (5 bases). The CDR3 runs 12 residues. Germline-derived CDR1 and CDR2 are SEHNR and FQNEAQ (reference sequence). Trimming cost V 1 base and J 5 bases, with 5 bases left between them. The CDR3 region has the DNA TGTGCCAGCAGCTTAGAGGGGTATGGCTACACCTTC. Its protein product is CASSLEGYGYTF.

The chain joins TRBV19 to TRBJ1-4; 9 nucleotides agree with TRBD1. J was trimmed by 7 bases and V by 6 bases; bases with no gene match: 6. The germline V gene has CDR1 LNHDA and CDR2 SQIVND (reference sequence). This CDR3 region has 14 residues. CDR3 sequence: CASSPDRGGEKLFF. The CDR3 region has the DNA TGTGCCAGTAGCCCCGACAGGGGGGGTGAAAAACTGTTTTTT.

This clone has just one count. The chain recombines TRBV6-2 or TRBV6-3 with TRBJ2-1; weak D call: TRBD2 (5 bases). V lost 0 bases and J lost 1, with 10 bases in between. CDR3 length equals 16 residues. The germline V gene has CDR1 MNHEY and CDR2 SVGEGT. CDR3 protein: CASSYSSLASYNEQFF. CDR3 nucleotides: TGTGCCAGCAGTTACTCGAGTCTAGCATCCTACAATGAGCAGTTCTTC.

This sequence joins TRBV5-1 and TRBJ2-2; 7 bases fit TRBD1. The V segment lost 3 bases and the J segment 6 bases; nucleotides outside the gene matches: 8. CDR1 is SGHRS, CDR2 YFSETQ, per germline. The CDR3 extends over 15 amino acids. The CDR3 loop reads CASSSTGQRAGELFF. The CDR3 DNA follows: TGCGCCAGCAGCTCGACGGGACAGAGGGCCGGGGAGCTGTTTTTT.

This rearrangement joins TRBV5-5 to TRBJ1-2; D possibly corresponds to TRBD1 (6 bases). The V gene's germline CDR1 is SGHKS and CDR2 YYEKEE (reference sequence). V was cut by 3 bases and J by 4 bases, with 13 bases left in between. The CDR3 contains 14 residues. CDR3 DNA sequence: TGTGCCAGCAGCTCCCCCGCCAGGGGCTATGGCTACACCTTC. It yields the protein CASSSPARGYGYTF.